These T cell receptor beta chains were read from a single sample in a study of cytomegalovirus exposure and HLA in healthy donors. Assay: immunoSEQ multiplex PCR; the TCRdb copy retains only in-frame clones and omits some. Of approximately 210,000 clones listed, roughly four fifths were seen once; the top ten hold 1.5% to 2%. The specimen sequenced was PBMCs. Every receptor here comes from a man aged 18 to 30 in good health and CMV-seronegative. CDR3s include the opening cysteine and the closing phenylalanine or tryptophan.

CDR3 length	V gene	CDR3 protein
18	TRBV7-2	CASSLSQGDFVNTGELFF
17	TRBV23-1	CASSQSSLEGQGYEQYF
13	TRBV6-1	CASSDRGWYEQYF
12	TRBV7-9	CSSSGSGYGYTF
15	TRBV5-6	CASSLAAGLDYGYTF
14	TRBV6-1	CASSLQGSDQPQHF
12	TRBV7-9	CASGRAVDEQYF
14	TRBV28	CASSPGTGAYGYTF
15	TRBV5-1	CASSLQAELNTEAFF
13	TRBV19	CASRRQDNSPLHF
13	TRBV11-2	CASSFGFQETQYF
12	TRBV2	CASSGIQETQYF
15	TRBV7-9	CASSRTGDKRAEQYF
11	TRBV7-2	CASSLYFEQYF
15	TRBV19	CASTPGRGLTDTQYF
18	TRBV23-1	CASSQFDRQAFTSYGYTF
17	TRBV27	CASSPRNTGTVSYEQYF